This entry lists 10 T cell receptor beta chains sequenced from one sample in a study of control samples from healthy donors and cancer patients. The table came from immunoSEQ multiplex PCR; TCRdb's copy has only in-frame clones and leaves some out. The table shows 150,000 to 200,000 clones, with 91% occurring only once. Sequencing was done on a sample of blood. The source is a woman aged 25 to 39 in good health.

The rearrangement uses TRBV5-6 and TRBJ2-2; 13 positions match TRBD2. In germline, CDR1 is SGHDT, CDR2 YYEEEE. This CDR3 is 15 amino acids long. The ends lost 4 bases at V and 5 bases at J; junction bases unmatched: 2. The CDR3 loop is CASSRGLAGTGELFF. The CDR3 DNA reads as TGTGCCAGCAGCCGGGGACTAGCGGGGACCGGGGAGCTGTTTTTT.

V is TRBV3-1 (or the pseudogene TRBV3-2) and J is TRBJ1-6; a weak D match, TRBD1 (5 bases). The V end was cut by 1 base, the J end by 6 bases, with 10 bases between. Germline V CDR1 and CDR2: LGHDT, YNNKEL (reference sequence). The CDR3 totals 15 residues. The CDR3 loop reads CASSQAGTPNSPLHF. The CDR3 coding sequence is TGTGCCAGCAGCCAAGCCGGGACTCCTAATTCACCCCTCCACTTT.

Worth noting for this clone: The same CDR3 also results from other DNA sequences found in this sample. The chain employs TRBV7-2 and TRBJ1-2, with a tentative D call TRBD1 (6 bases). The V and J ends lost 2 bases and 8 bases respectively, with 12 bases between them. Germline V gene lookup returns CDR1 SGHTA and CDR2 FQGNSA. The CDR3 totals 13 residues. In DNA form, the CDR3 reads TGTGCCAGCAGCTTACAGGGGTGGGGGGGCTACACCTTC. This gives the protein CASSLQGWGGYTF.

This clone was recorded once. J is TRBJ1-5 and V is TRBV2; D is unclear. The CDR3 runs 15 residues. V lost 1 base and J 6 bases, leaving 13 bases between the germline ends. Looked up from germline, CDR1 is SNHLY and CDR2 is FYNNEI. The CDR3 DNA reads TGTGCCAGCAGTGAAGGAGGGTTGGAGACTCAGCCCCAGCATTTT. Translation gives CASSEGGLETQPQHF.

The chain employs TRBV7-3 and TRBJ2-7; perhaps D is TRBD1 or TRBD2 (5 bases each). The length of the CDR3 is 13 residues. From germline, CDR1 is SGHTA and CDR2 FQGTGA. Trimming took 1 base from V and 3 from J, leaving 7 bases between them. The CDR3 region has the DNA TGTGCCAGCAGCTTAATGAGGGGCTACGAGCAGTACTTC. The encoded protein is CASSLMRGYEQYF.

The gene calls are TRBV7-9 and TRBJ2-2, with TRBD1 as a possible D gene (5 bases). Germline V lookup: CDR1 SEHNR, CDR2 FQNEAQ (reference sequence). CDR3 length: 12 residues. The germline V and J ends were trimmed by 9 bases and 3 bases, with 8 bases remaining between them. DNA for the CDR3: TGTGCCAGGATCAGGGACACCGGGGAGCTGTTTTTT. This codes for CARIRDTGELFF.

The chain links TRBV7-9 to TRBJ2-7, with D perhaps matching TRBD1 (8 bases). The germline V and J ends were trimmed by 2 bases and 1 base, with 12 bases remaining between them. The CDR3 covers 15 residues. CDR1 SEHNR and CDR2 FQNEAQ come from the germline V gene (reference sequence). CDR3 nucleotide sequence: TGTGCCAGCAGCTTACGGGGGGACAGGTCCTACGAGCAGTACTTC. Protein sequence: CASSLRGDRSYEQYF. The full variable domain, completed using reference TRBV7-9 and TRBJ2-7, is DTGVSQNPRHKITKRGQNVTFRCDPISEHNRLYWYRQTLGQGPEFLTYFQNEAQLEKSRLLSDRFSAERPKGSFSTLEIQRTEQGDSAMYLCASSLRGDRSYEQYFGPGTRLTVT.

The V and J genes are TRBV2 and TRBJ2-7, with 8 bases lining up with TRBD1. The CDR3 covers 16 residues. Germline CDR1 reads SNHLY; CDR2 reads FYNNEI. V lost 2 bases and J lost 2; bases outside the gene matches: 8. In DNA form, the CDR3 reads TGTGCCAGCAGTGAAAGTGGGGGACAGGCGACCTACGAGCAGTACTTC. It translates to CASSESGGQATYEQYF.

The chain couples TRBV5-5 to TRBJ2-5, with 8 bases fitting TRBD2. The CDR3 is made up of 15 amino acids. After removal of 4 bases from V and 5 bases from J, the junction contained 10 bases not matched to a gene. Germline V gene sequence: CDR1 SGHKS, CDR2 YYEKEE (reference sequence). This CDR3 reads CASSADRGGLETQYF. CDR3 coding DNA: TGTGCCAGCAGCGCCGACCGGGGGGGCCTTGAGACCCAGTACTTC.

The rearrangement uses TRBV12-3 or TRBV12-4 and TRBJ1-6, with D uncertain. The germline V and J ends were trimmed by 2 bases and 4 bases, with 3 bases remaining between them. The CDR3 consists of 13 residues. The CDR3 protein is CASSLQYNSPLHF. The CDR3 region has the DNA TGTGCCAGCAGTTTACAGTATAATTCACCCCTCCACTTT.